This T cell receptor beta chain was documented in a study of graft-versus-host responses after intestinal transplantation (dated by TCRdb to about 2021). At the level of the whole study: Recipients received multivisceral, liver-intestinal, or isolated intestinal transplants. Every recipient was given anti-thymocyte globulin induction, then maintenance tacrolimus and steroids for about three years. Graft-versus-host and host-versus-graft alloreactive T cell clones were tracked in the graft, circulation and bone marrow after intestinal transplantation using bulk TCR-beta CDR3 sequencing. Alloreactive clones were identified by sequencing pre-transplant mixed lymphocyte reaction products and comparing these products with unstimulated pre-transplant donor and recipient T cells. The cohort enrolled approximately 24 intestinal transplant recipients including one retransplant, and a few patients lacking pretransplant specimens were excluded. A peak of at least 4% donor T cells among recipient peripheral blood mononuclear cells was the definition used for donor T cell macrochimerism. Rather than being sequenced by the commercial service, samples from three later patients were sequenced in-house on an Illumina MiSeq and processed with MiXCR. The investigation overall reported the following: Early after transplant, declines in HvG clones were associated with peak levels of circulating GvH clones. GvH clones turned up in recipient bone marrow, with some appearing earlier in ileal mucosa or blood, a pattern consistent with an intestinal mucosal origin. Conclusions were limited by the relatively low number and heterogeneity of intestinal transplant patients. In the allografts of patients with donor T cell macrochimerism, GvH to HvG T cell clonal ratios were high.

The time point label, as the study defines it: cells obtained before transplantation from donor or recipient. CD3+CD4+ and CD3+CD8+ populations were FACS-sorted from unstimulated pre-transplant donor and recipient cells taken from spleen or lymph nodes. The CDR3 sequence holds 12 residues, the cysteine and phenylalanine included. Here the CDR3 DNA is all that survives: 36 bases in frame from base 1. Compared with germline, V lacks 11 bases and J lacks 1 base; bases without a gene match: 5. CDR1 MNHNS and CDR2 SASEGT were looked up in the germline V gene. Concerning this clone: This clone's antigen is unknown. It has no much larger one-base neighbor in the sample; base qualities were not kept.

Receptor amplification or capture employed the immunoSEQ multiplex PCR assay. In most patients, genomic DNA was isolated using the Qiagen DNeasy Blood and Tissue Kit and sent frozen to Adaptive Biotechnologies for TCR sequencing. Adaptive Biotechnologies carried out high-throughput TCR-beta CDR3 sequencing of genomic DNA for most patients. The paper's data handling went like this. TCR sequencing data for roughly 17 patients were retrieved from Adaptive's ImmunoSEQ software; a few other patients were processed with MiXCR and VDJtools. CD4 versus CD8 sorting errors were corrected by removing sequences found in both subsets at a frequency ratio below 5:1. CDR3 nucleotide sequences shared between donor and recipient were removed because their origin could not be assigned. To be classed as alloreactive, a clone needed at least 2-fold expansion over unstimulated cells and a minimum CFSE-low frequency of 0.002% (template counts) or 0.001% (read counts). Clones detected in sequenced pre-transplant spleen, lymph node, or MLR CFSE-low populations of the donor or recipient were defined as mappable. Cumulative frequency of alloreactive clones was calculated as a percentage of all sequences weighted by copy number. Here the immuneACCESS table is served through TCRdb, limited to in-frame sequences with V and J called. Missing clones are a known gap in these copies; in checked studies unresolved V genes cover under half, and the rest lacks a known reason. From that table come the V and J calls and clone size; the DNA was used to work out D and trimming. This sample lists more than 70,000 clones; less than 95% were detected once. The biggest ten clones account for about 0.4% of the sample.

The source was unstimulated CD8+ T cells sorted from spleen or lymph node cells, collected before transplant. The chain joins TRBV6-1 to TRBJ2-7; 7 of the junction bases match TRBD2. This sequence was found in a human donor who was the organ donor for an intestinal transplant. The DNA sequence reads TGTGCCGGTCAGGGAGGGTCCTACGAGCAGTACTTC. Its product reads: CAGQGGSYEQYF.